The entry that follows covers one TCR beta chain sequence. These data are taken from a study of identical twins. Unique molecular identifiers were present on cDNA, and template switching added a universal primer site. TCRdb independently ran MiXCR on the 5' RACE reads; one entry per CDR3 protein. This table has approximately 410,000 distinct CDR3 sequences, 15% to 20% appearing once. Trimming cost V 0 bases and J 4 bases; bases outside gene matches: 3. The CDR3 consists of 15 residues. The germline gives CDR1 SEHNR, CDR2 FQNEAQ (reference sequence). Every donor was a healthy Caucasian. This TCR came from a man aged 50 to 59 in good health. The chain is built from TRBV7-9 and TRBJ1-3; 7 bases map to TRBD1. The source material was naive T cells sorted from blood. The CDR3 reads CASSLATGQGNTIYF. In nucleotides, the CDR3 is TGTGCCAGCAGCTTAGCGACAGGGCAAGGAAACACCATATATTTT. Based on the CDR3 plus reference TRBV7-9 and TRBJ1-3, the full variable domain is DTGVSQNPRHKITKRGQNVTFRCDPISEHNRLYWYRQTLGQGPEFLTYFQNEAQLEKSRLLSDRFSAERPKGSFSTLEIQRTEQGDSAMYLCASSLATGQGNTIYFGEGSWLTVV.